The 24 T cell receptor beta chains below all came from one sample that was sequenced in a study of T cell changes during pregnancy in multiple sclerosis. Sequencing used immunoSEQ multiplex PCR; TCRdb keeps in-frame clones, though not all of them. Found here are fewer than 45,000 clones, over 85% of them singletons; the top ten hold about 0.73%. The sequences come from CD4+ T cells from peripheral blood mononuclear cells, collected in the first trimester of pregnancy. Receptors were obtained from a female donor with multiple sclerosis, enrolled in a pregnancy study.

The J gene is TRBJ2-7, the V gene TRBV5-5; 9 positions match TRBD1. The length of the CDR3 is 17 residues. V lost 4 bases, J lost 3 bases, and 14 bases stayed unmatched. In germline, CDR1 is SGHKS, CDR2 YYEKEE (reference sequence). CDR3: CASSPPKTGGRNYEQYF. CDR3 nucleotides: TGTGCCAGCAGCCCACCCAAGACAGGGGGAAGGAACTACGAGCAGTACTTC.

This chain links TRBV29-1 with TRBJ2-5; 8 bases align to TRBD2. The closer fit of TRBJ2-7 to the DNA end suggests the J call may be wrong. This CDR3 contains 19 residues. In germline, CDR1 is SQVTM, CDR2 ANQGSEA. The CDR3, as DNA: TGCAGCGGCGCTATTCAGGAATTTCTAGCGGGCACGAGCTCCTACGAGCAGTACTTC. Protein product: CSGAIQEFLAGTSSYEQYF.

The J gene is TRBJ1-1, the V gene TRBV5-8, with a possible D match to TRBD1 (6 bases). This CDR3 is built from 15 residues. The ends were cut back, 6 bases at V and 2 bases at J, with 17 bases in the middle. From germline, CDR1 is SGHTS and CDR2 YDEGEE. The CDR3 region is CASIPPGHLNTEAFF. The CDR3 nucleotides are TGTGCCAGCATCCCGCCGGGACACCTAAACACTGAAGCTTTCTTT.

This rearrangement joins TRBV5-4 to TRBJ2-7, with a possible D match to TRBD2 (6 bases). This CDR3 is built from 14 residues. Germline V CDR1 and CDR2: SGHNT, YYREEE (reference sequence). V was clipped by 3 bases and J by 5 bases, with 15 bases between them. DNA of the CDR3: TGTGCCAGCAGCTCCCCCCGGGGGTCCCACGAGCAGTACTTC. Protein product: CASSSPRGSHEQYF.

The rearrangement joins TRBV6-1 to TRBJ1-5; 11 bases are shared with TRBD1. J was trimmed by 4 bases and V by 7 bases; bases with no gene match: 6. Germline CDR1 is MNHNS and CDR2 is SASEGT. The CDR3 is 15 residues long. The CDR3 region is CASKSGTGGNQPQHF. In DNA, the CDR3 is TGTGCCAGCAAATCAGGGACAGGGGGAAATCAGCCCCAGCATTTT.

CDR3 sequence: CASSRMWGEGAEQYF. The DNA for the CDR3 is TGTGCCAGCAGCCGGATGTGGGGGGAGGGCGCCGAGCAGTACTTC. This sequence joins TRBV28 and TRBJ2-7, with TRBD2 identical over 7 bases. Trimming at V came to 6 bases and at J to 6 bases, leaving 14 bases not matched to a gene. Germline assignment: CDR1 MDHEN and CDR2 SYDVKM. This CDR3 is 15 amino acids long.

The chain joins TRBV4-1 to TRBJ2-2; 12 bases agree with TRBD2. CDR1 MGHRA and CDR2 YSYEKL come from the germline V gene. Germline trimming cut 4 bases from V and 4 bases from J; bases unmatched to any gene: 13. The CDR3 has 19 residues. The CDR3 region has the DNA TGCGCCAGCAGCCCCCAAACGACTAGCGGGAGCAGGCGCACCGGGGAGCTGTTTTTT. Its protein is CASSPQTTSGSRRTGELFF.

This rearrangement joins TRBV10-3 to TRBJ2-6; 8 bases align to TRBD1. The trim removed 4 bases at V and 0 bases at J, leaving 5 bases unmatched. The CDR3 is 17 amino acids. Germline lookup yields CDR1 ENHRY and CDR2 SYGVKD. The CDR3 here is CAISVTGDRSGANVLTF. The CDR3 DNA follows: TGTGCCATCAGTGTGACAGGGGACCGCTCTGGGGCCAACGTCCTGACTTTC.

The CDR3 region is CASSQGASGRLNEQYF. The CDR3 coding sequence is TGCGCCAGCAGCCAAGGAGCTAGCGGGAGGCTAAACGAGCAGTACTTC. V is TRBV4-3 and J is TRBJ2-7, with TRBD2 matching over 11 bases. The trim removed 1 base at V and 5 bases at J, leaving 7 bases unmatched. CDR1 and CDR2 (germline): LGHNA, YSLEER. The CDR3 is 16 residues long.

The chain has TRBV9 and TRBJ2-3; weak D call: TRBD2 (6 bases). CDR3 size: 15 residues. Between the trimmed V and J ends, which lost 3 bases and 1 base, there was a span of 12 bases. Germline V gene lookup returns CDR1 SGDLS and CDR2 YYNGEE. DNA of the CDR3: TGTGCCAGCAGCGGCCTAAGGGAGGGCACAGATACGCAGTATTTT. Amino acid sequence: CASSGLREGTDTQYF.

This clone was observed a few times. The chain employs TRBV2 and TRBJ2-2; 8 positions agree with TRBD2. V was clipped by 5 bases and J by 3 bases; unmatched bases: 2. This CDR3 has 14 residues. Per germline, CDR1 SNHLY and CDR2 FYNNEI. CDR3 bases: TGTGCCAGCAGTCGACTAGCGTACACCGGGGAGCTGTTTTTT. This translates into CASSRLAYTGELFF.

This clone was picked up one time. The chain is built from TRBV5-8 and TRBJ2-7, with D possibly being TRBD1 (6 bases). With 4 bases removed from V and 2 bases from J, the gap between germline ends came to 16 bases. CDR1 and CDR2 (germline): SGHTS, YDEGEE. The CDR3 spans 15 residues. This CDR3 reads CASSIQGQPTYEQYF. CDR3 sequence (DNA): TGTGCCAGCAGCATACAGGGACAACCTACCTACGAGCAGTACTTC.

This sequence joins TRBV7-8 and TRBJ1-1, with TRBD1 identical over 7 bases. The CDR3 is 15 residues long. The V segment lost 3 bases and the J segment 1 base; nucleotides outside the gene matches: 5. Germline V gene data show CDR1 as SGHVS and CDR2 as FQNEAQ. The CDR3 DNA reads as TGTGCCAGCAGCTTGGGACAGATGAAGAACACTGAAGCTTTCTTT. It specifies CASSLGQMKNTEAFF.

The CDR3 region has the DNA TGTGCCAGCAGCGAGACAGGGGGAGCTAGCTATGGCTACACCTTC. It encodes CASSETGGASYGYTF. The chain couples TRBV7-3 to TRBJ1-2; 9 bases are shared with TRBD1. The CDR3 runs 15 residues. The V segment lost 5 bases and the J segment 4 bases; nucleotides outside the gene matches: 8. Germline CDR1 SGHTA, CDR2 FQGTGA.

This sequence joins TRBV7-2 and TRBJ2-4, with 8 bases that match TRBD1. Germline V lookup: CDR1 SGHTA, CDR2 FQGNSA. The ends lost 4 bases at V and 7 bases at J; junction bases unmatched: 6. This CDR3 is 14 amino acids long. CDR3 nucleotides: TGTGCCAGCAGCTCACGACAGGGGTGGAACATTCAGTACTTC. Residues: CASSSRQGWNIQYF.

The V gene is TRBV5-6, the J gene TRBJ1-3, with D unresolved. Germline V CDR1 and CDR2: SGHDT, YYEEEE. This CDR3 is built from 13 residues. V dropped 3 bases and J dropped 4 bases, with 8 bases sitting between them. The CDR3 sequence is CASSYRRGNTIYF. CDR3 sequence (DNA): TGTGCCAGCAGCTACAGAAGAGGAAACACCATATATTTT.

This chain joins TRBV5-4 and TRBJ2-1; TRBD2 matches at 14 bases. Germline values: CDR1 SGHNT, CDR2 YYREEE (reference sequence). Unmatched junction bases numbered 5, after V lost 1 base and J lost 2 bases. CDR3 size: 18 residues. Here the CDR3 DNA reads TGTGCCAGCAGCTTGCCCGGGACTAGCGGGAGAACCTACAATGAGCAGTTCTTC. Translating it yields CASSLPGTSGRTYNEQFF.

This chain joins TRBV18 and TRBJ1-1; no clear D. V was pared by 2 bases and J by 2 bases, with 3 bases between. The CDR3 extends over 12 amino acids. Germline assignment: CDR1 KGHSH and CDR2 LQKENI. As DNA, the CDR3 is TGTGCCAGCTCACCATCTAACACTGAAGCTTTCTTT. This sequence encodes CASSPSNTEAFF.

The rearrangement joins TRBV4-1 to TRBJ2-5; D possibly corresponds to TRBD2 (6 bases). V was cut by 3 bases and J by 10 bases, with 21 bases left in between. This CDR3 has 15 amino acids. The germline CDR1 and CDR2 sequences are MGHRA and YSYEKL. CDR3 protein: CASSHPTKTRRLQYF. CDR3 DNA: TGCGCCAGCAGCCACCCGACTAAGACTAGGCGCCTCCAGTACTTC.

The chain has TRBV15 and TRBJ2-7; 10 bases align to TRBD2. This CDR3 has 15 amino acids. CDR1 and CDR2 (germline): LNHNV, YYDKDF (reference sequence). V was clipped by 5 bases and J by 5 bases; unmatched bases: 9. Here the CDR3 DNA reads TGTGCCACCAGCTTCCGACTAGCGGGCAAAAACGAGCAGTACTTC. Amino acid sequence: CATSFRLAGKNEQYF.

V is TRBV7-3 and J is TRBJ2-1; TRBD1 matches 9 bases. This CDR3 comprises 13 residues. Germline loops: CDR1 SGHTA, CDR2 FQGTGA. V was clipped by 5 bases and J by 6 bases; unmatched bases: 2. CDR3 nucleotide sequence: TGTGCCAGCAGCCAGGACAGGGGCAATGAGCAGTTCTTC. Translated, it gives CASSQDRGNEQFF.

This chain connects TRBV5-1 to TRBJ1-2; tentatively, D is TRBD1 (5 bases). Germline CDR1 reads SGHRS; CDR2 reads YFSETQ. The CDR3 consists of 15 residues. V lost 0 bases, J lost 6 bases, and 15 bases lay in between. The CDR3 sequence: CASSLEGREENGYTF. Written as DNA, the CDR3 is TGCGCCAGCAGCTTGGAAGGCAGGGAAGAGAATGGCTACACCTTC.

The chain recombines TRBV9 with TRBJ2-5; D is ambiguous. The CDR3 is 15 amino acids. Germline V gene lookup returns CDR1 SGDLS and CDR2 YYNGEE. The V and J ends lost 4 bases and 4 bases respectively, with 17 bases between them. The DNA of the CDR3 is TGTGCCAGCAGCTCCGCCGTCGGTCTAGGAGAGACCCAGTACTTC. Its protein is CASSSAVGLGETQYF.

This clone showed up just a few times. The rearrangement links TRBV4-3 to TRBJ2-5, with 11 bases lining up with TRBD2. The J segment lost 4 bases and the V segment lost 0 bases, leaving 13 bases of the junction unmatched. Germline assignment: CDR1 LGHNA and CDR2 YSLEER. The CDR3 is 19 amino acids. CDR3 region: CASSQDYSGRAGWIETQYF. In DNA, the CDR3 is TGCGCCAGCAGCCAAGATTATAGCGGGAGGGCGGGGTGGATAGAGACCCAGTACTTC.